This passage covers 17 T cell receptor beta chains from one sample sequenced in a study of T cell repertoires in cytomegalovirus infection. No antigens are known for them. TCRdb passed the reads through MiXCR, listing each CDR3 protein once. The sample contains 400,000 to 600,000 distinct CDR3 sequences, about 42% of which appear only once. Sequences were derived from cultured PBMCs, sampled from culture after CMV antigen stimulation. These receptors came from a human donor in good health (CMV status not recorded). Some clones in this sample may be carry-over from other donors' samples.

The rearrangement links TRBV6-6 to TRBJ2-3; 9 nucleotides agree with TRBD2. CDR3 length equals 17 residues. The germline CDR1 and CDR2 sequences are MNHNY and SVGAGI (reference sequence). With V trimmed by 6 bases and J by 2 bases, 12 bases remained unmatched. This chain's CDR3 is CASRRSVSGGYTDTQYF. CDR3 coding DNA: TGTGCCAGCAGGCGATCGGTGAGCGGGGGGTACACAGATACGCAGTATTTT.

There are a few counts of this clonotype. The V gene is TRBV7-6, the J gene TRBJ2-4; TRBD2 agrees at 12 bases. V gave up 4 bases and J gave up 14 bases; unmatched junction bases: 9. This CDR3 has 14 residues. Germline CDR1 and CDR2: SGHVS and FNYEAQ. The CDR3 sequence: CASSSRGLAGGEYF. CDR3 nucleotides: TGTGCCAGCAGCTCCCGAGGTCTAGCGGGAGGGGAGTACTTC.

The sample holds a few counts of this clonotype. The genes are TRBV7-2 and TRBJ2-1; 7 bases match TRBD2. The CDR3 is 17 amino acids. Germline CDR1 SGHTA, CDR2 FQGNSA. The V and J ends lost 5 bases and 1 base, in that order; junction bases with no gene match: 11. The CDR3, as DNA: TGTGCCAGCAGCGCTCGGAGCGGGATGTATTCCTACAATGAGCAGTTCTTC. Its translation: CASSARSGMYSYNEQFF.

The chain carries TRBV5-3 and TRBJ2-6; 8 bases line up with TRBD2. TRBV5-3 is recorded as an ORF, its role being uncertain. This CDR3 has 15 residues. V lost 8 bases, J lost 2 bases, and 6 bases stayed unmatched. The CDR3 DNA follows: TGTGCCAGCAGCCACGGGGGGGCTGGGGCCAACGTCCTGACTTTC. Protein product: CASSHGGAGANVLTF.

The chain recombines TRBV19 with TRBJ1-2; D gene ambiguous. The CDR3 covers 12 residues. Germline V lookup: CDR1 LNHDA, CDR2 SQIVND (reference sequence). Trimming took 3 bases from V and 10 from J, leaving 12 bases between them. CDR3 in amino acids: CASSIFGRNYTF. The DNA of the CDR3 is TGTGCCAGTAGTATTTTTGGACGGAACTACACCTTC.

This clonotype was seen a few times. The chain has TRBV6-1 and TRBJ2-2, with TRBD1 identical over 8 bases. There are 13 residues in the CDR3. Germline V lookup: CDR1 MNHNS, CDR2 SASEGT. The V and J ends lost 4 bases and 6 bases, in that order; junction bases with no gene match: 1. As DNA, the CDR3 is TGTGCCAGCAGTGGACAGGGGTCCGGGGAGCTGTTTTTT. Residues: CASSGQGSGELFF.

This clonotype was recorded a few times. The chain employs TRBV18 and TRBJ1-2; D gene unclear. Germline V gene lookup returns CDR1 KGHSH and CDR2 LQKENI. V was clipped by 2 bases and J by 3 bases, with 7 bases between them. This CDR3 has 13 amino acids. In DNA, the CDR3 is TGTGCCAGCTCACCAGGTGCAGACTATGGCTACACCTTC. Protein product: CASSPGADYGYTF.

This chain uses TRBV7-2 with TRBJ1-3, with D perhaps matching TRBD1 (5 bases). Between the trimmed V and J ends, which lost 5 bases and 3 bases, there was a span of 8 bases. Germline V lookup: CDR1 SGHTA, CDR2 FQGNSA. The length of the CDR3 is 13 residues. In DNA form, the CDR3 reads TGTGCCAGCAGCATCGACAGTGGAAACACCATATATTTT. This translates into CASSIDSGNTIYF.

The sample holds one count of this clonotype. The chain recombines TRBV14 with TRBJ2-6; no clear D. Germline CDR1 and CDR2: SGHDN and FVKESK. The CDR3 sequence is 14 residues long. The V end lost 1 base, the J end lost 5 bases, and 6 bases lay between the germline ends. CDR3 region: CASSQGEWANVLTF. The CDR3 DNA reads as TGTGCCAGCAGCCAAGGAGAGTGGGCCAACGTCCTGACTTTC.

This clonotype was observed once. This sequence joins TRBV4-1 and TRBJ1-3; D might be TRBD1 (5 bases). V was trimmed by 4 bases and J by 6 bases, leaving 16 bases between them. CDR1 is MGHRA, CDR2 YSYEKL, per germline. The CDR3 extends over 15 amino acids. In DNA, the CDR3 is TGCGCCAGCAGCCCCTTGGGGGTCCGAGAAAACACCATATATTTT. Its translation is CASSPLGVRENTIYF.

The CDR3 bases are TGTGCCAGCAGTATCCAAGGCCTCCAGGGAAAACTGTTTTTT. It translates to CASSIQGLQGKLFF. V usage is TRBV12-3 or TRBV12-4 and J usage is TRBJ1-4, with TRBD1 as a possible D gene (5 bases). This CDR3 spans 14 amino acids. V lost 5 bases and J 10 bases, leaving 17 bases between the germline ends.

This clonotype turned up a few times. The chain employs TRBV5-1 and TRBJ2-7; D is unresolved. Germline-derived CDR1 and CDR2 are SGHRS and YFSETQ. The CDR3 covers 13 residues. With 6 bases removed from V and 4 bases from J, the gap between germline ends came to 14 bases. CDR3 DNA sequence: TGCGCCAGCAACCCGGACGTATCGTACGAGCAGTACTTC. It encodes CASNPDVSYEQYF.

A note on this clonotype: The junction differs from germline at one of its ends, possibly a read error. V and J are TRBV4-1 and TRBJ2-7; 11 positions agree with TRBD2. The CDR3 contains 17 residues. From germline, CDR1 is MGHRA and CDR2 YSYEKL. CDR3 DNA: TGTGCCAGCAGCCAAGCATCAACGGGACTAGCGGACTACGAGCAGTACTTC. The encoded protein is CASSQASTGLADYEQYF.

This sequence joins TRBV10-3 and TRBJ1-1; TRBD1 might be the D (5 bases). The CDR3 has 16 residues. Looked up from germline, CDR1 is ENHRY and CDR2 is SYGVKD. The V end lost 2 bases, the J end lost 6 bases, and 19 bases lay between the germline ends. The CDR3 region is CAISEIGWGPGAEAFF. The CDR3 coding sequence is TGTGCCATCAGTGAGATAGGGTGGGGACCGGGGGCTGAAGCTTTCTTT.

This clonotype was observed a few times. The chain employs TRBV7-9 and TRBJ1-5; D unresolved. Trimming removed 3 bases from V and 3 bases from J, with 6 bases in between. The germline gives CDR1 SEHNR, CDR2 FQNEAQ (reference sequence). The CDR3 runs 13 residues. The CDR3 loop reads CASSFTPNQPQHF. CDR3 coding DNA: TGTGCCAGCAGCTTTACCCCCAATCAGCCCCAGCATTTT.

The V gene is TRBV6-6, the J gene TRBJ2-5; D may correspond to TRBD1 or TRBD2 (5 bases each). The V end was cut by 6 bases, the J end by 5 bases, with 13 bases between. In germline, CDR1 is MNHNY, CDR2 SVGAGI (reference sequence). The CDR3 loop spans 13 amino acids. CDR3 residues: CASSSIRGETQYF. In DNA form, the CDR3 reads TGTGCCAGCAGCTCGATACGGGGCGAGACCCAGTACTTC.

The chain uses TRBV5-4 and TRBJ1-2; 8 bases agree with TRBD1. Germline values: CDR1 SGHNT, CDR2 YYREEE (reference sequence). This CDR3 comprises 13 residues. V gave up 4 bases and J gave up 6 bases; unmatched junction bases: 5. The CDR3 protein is CASSIQGEDGYTF. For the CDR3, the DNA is TGTGCCAGCAGCATACAGGGGGAGGATGGCTACACCTTC.